This T cell receptor beta chain was recorded in a study of blood T cells in healthy people across ages. Study results and limitations: A strong correlation was found between TCR beta diversity and the percentage of naive T cells. Versus aged donors, long-lived donors had higher diversity and more naive CD4+ cells.

This CDR3 has 14 residues. Germline V gene sequence: CDR1 MNHNY, CDR2 SVGAGI (reference sequence). About this clonotype itself: Its antigen is unknown. The junction departs from the called germline gene at one end, perhaps through a read error.

A sample-barcoded 5' primer and a J-beta primer mix were used in a second PCR of about 6 to 11 cycles. Every individual sample yielded 2.5 million or more paired-end reads (each containing CDR3). MiXCR was run by TCRdb on the 5' RACE reads, yielding one entry per CDR3 protein. The table has about 570,000 distinct CDR3 sequences, approximately 27% seen once; the top ten hold under 20%. The receptor was isolated from a woman between 70 and 85 years old in good health. The rearrangement uses TRBV6-6 and TRBJ2-3; 7 bases align to TRBD1. The sequenced material came from blood. The CDR3 DNA reads as TGTGCCGGCAGTTACAGGGGACCGAGACATACGCAGTATTTT. Translating it yields CAGSYRGPRHTQYF.